This TCR beta chain was recorded in a study of cytotoxic CD8 clonotypes in ibrutinib-treated CLL. Study-wide background: Patients attained 25 or so partial and 2 complete responses; at median around 63 months, around 15 remained remitted while some 12 progressed. Response samples were drawn at a median of about 13 months of treatment, range 6 to 36.

This clone has a handful of counts. The antigen is undetermined. CDR3 size: 14 residues. CDR1 is WSHSY and CDR2 is SAAADI in the germline V gene. Trimming took 2 bases from V and 6 from J, leaving 13 bases between them. Some clones are missing from TCRdb's copy, which holds only in-frame ones; the method was immunoSEQ multiplex PCR. The table lists roughly 300,000 clones, roughly three quarters of them singletons, with around 5.1% in the top ten. Findings and limits, study-wide: Sustained-remission and progressing patients had unequal sampling times.

The clonotype comes from a human donor with chronic lymphocytic leukemia. The sequencing used PBMCs, collected at disease progression, from a patient treated with ibrutinib. The gene calls are TRBV10-2 and TRBJ1-2; tentative D call: TRBD1 (6 bases). The CDR3 is CASSETGQTHGYTF. The CDR3 DNA reads as TGCGCCAGCAGTGAGACAGGACAGACACATGGCTACACCTTC.